This T cell receptor beta chain derives from a study of T cell repertoires in aging, cancer and after chemotherapy. General observations from the study: In cancer patients, declining TCR diversity with age involved lost richness and lost evenness.

Amplification of TCR beta used genomic DNA extracted from peripheral blood. This CDR3 contains 14 residues. Germline trimming cut 6 bases from V and 0 bases from J; bases unmatched to any gene: 1. On this clonotype itself: Antigen unknown.

TRB rearrangements spanning V, D and J were amplified using mixed TRB-A/B primers. Each CDR3 protein is one row after TCRdb ran MiXCR on the multiplex PCR reads. The data contain about 1,000 distinct CDR3 sequences, roughly 20% of them singletons. The sequenced material came from blood. This chain uses TRBV12-3 or TRBV12-4 with TRBJ2-2, with 7 bases identical to TRBD1. The receptor's source is a human donor with a solid tumor. The CDR3 DNA sequence: TGTGCCAGCAGGGGACAGACGAACACCGGGGAGCTGTTTTTT. Its protein product is CASRGQTNTGELFF.